The rows below give T cell receptor beta chains drawn from one sample of a study of T cells after yellow fever vaccination. TCRdb recomputed calls from the 5' RACE reads with MiXCR, one row per CDR3 protein. The top ten hold over 40% of the sample, which has some 97,000 distinct CDR3 sequences, around 5.8% seen once. The input for sequencing was CD8+ T cells sorted from PBMCs, taken 10 days after the yellow fever booster vaccination. The receptors shown here come from a young man who received the YFV17D yellow fever vaccine. Each CDR3 is given without its conserved first and last residue.

v_call: TRBV7-9
j_call: TRBJ2-1
cdr3_aa: ASSLRTSSNEQF

v_call: TRBV20-1
j_call: TRBJ1-2
cdr3_aa: SARPRSGYT

v_call: TRBV7-9
j_call: TRBJ2-3
cdr3_aa: ASSARRRLVPDTQY

v_call: TRBV7-8
j_call: TRBJ1-3
cdr3_aa: ASSGIPNDWDRDGNTIY

v_call: TRBV20-1
j_call: TRBJ1-3
cdr3_aa: SARERQGDTTIY

v_call: TRBV4-2
j_call: TRBJ1-5
cdr3_aa: ASSALDGRPQH

v_call: TRBV11-3
j_call: TRBJ2-1
cdr3_aa: ASSFGSGNNEQF

v_call: TRBV6-1
j_call: TRBJ2-1
cdr3_aa: ASRVGTAFEQF

v_call: TRBV7-9
j_call: TRBJ2-7
cdr3_aa: ASSFGEGTGPYEQY

v_call: TRBV2
j_call: TRBJ1-4
cdr3_aa: ASSEKISGTNEKLF

v_call: TRBV7-8
j_call: TRBJ2-7
cdr3_aa: ASSEPRVTYEEQY

v_call: TRBV6-4
j_call: TRBJ2-7
cdr3_aa: ASSPYGGAYEQY

v_call: TRBV2
j_call: TRBJ2-3
cdr3_aa: AIPPAGGGDTQY

v_call: TRBV5-4
j_call: TRBJ1-4
cdr3_aa: ARSRQTDNEKLF

v_call: TRBV7-8
j_call: TRBJ1-5
cdr3_aa: ASSPRTERNQPQH

v_call: TRBV11-2
j_call: TRBJ2-2
cdr3_aa: ASSLAAGELF

v_call: TRBV29-1
j_call: TRBJ2-5
cdr3_aa: SVDFRTDETQY

v_call: TRBV20-1
j_call: TRBJ2-4
cdr3_aa: SASYREETKNIQY

v_call: TRBV20-1
j_call: TRBJ2-5
cdr3_aa: SASADLRETQY

v_call: TRBV21-1
j_call: TRBJ2-2
cdr3_aa: ASSLRSRDRWTGELF

v_call: TRBV19
j_call: TRBJ2-1
cdr3_aa: ASSIGNEQF

v_call: TRBV29-1
j_call: TRBJ1-2
cdr3_aa: SVDFPRRDYGYT

v_call: TRBV24-1
j_call: TRBJ2-5
cdr3_aa: ATSDNIRGQGNETQY

v_call: TRBV5-6
j_call: TRBJ1-1
cdr3_aa: ASSLGFRTENIEAF

v_call: TRBV9
j_call: TRBJ2-2
cdr3_aa: ASNRGGRGTGELF

v_call: TRBV6-1
j_call: TRBJ2-7
cdr3_aa: ATLTLYEQY

v_call: TRBV7-9
j_call: TRBJ2-3
cdr3_aa: ASRQGLNTQY

v_call: TRBV6-6
j_call: TRBJ1-3
cdr3_aa: ALKAGNTIY

v_call: TRBV19
j_call: TRBJ2-7
cdr3_aa: ASSAGTSGYEQY

v_call: TRBV25-1
j_call: TRBJ2-7
cdr3_aa: ASSEYSGPDEQY

v_call: TRBV7-9
j_call: TRBJ2-1
cdr3_aa: ASSLLMGQGVYNEQF

v_call: TRBV13
j_call: TRBJ1-2
cdr3_aa: ASSQFPGFSYGYT

v_call: TRBV6-5
j_call: TRBJ2-7
cdr3_aa: ASSYSMGRSYEQY

v_call: TRBV5-4
j_call: TRBJ1-2
cdr3_aa: ASSPAAGGNYGYT

v_call: TRBV15
j_call: TRBJ1-1
cdr3_aa: ATSTRRPVNTEAF

v_call: TRBV20-1
j_call: TRBJ1-4
cdr3_aa: SARGDRRGEKLF

v_call: TRBV7-9
j_call: TRBJ2-3
cdr3_aa: ASSLYSDTQY

v_call: TRBV7-2
j_call: TRBJ1-4
cdr3_aa: ASSVGQGVYEKLF

v_call: TRBV6-2/TRBV6-3
j_call: TRBJ2-1
cdr3_aa: ASTPRTSGYNEQF

v_call: TRBV6-2/TRBV6-3
j_call: TRBJ2-2
cdr3_aa: ASTSGPNTGELF

v_call: TRBV11-3
j_call: TRBJ2-5
cdr3_aa: ASSLGLAGVQETQY

v_call: TRBV12-3/TRBV12-4
j_call: TRBJ2-7
cdr3_aa: ATSGTGGTYEQY

v_call: TRBV20-1
j_call: TRBJ2-5
cdr3_aa: SAAGSGGETQY

v_call: TRBV9
j_call: TRBJ2-1
cdr3_aa: ASSAPPGNEQF

v_call: TRBV27
j_call: TRBJ1-2
cdr3_aa: AASDGYGYT

v_call: TRBV6-4
j_call: TRBJ2-2
cdr3_aa: ASSDGGGGPGELF

v_call: TRBV6-5
j_call: TRBJ1-2
cdr3_aa: ASSSGTGDGYT

v_call: TRBV4-1
j_call: TRBJ1-1
cdr3_aa: ASSQVRDGEAF

v_call: TRBV27
j_call: TRBJ2-1
cdr3_aa: ASSFGQAQF

v_call: TRBV27
j_call: TRBJ2-5
cdr3_aa: ASSLLGTGDRTQY

v_call: TRBV4-3
j_call: TRBJ2-1
cdr3_aa: ASRPGTSKYNEQF

v_call: TRBV4-3
j_call: TRBJ2-3
cdr3_aa: ASSQDQGGGGDTQY

v_call: TRBV10-2
j_call: TRBJ1-5
cdr3_aa: ASSDLYAATAAYSNQPQH

v_call: TRBV29-1
j_call: TRBJ2-5
cdr3_aa: SVESGRGGQETQY

v_call: TRBV7-2
j_call: TRBJ2-1
cdr3_aa: ASSSVSSGGSYNEQF

v_call: TRBV7-9
j_call: TRBJ2-1
cdr3_aa: ASSATGSVNEQF

v_call: TRBV10-3
j_call: TRBJ2-5
cdr3_aa: AISVGLAGGPVETQY

v_call: TRBV6-2/TRBV6-3
j_call: TRBJ2-3
cdr3_aa: ASSYSVWGSGTDTQY

v_call: TRBV5-1
j_call: TRBJ2-2
cdr3_aa: ASSQTRGYTGELF